This entry lists 32 T cell receptor beta chains sequenced from one sample in a study of cytomegalovirus exposure and HLA in healthy donors. 60 Vbeta and 13 Jbeta primers were used in PCR. The repertoire was sequenced with immunoSEQ multiplex PCR; TCRdb's copy has only in-frame clones and lacks some. The profile shows about 130,000 clones, around three quarters of them singletons. The sequencing sample was made of PBMCs. Every receptor here comes from a woman aged 55-69 years in good health and CMV-seropositive.

J is TRBJ1-1 and V is TRBV7-6, with TRBD1 as a possible D gene (5 bases). Trimming removed 5 bases from V and 3 bases from J, with 19 bases in between. Germline CDR1 reads SGHVS; CDR2 reads FNYEAQ. The CDR3 contains 16 residues. The CDR3 protein is CASSRRDGGSDTEAFF. CDR3 coding DNA: TGTGCCAGCAGCCGGAGGGACGGGGGGTCGGACACTGAAGCTTTCTTT.

The chain couples TRBV27 to TRBJ1-1; D may be TRBD1 (6 bases). Germline CDR1 reads MNHEY; CDR2 reads SMNVEV (reference sequence). V shed 2 bases and J shed 5 bases, with 9 bases lying between them. CDR3 length: 13 amino acids. The CDR3, as DNA: TGTGCCAGCAGTTTAGGGGGCGGGACTGAAGCTTTCTTT. Protein: CASSLGGGTEAFF.

The rearrangement uses TRBV9 and TRBJ2-5; 7 positions match TRBD1. With 2 bases clipped from V and 6 bases from J, the junction kept 4 bases outside the gene matches. The CDR3 runs to 13 residues. The V gene's germline CDR1 is SGDLS and CDR2 YYNGEE. In DNA, the CDR3 is TGTGCCAGCAGCGTCGGGACAGAGAAGACCCAGTACTTC. Translation gives CASSVGTEKTQYF.

V usage is TRBV5-1 and J usage is TRBJ2-1, with a possible D match to TRBD2 (7 bases). The ends were cut back, 0 bases at V and 7 bases at J, with 17 bases in the middle. CDR3 length: 16 residues. Germline lookup yields CDR1 SGHRS and CDR2 YFSETQ. Written as DNA, the CDR3 is TGCGCCAGCAGCTTGGTGAATGCGGGGGCCTTTAATGAGCAGTTCTTC. This codes for CASSLVNAGAFNEQFF.

This clone occurred once. The V and J genes are TRBV2 and TRBJ2-7, with 9 nucleotides matching TRBD2. The germline V gene encodes CDR1 SNHLY and CDR2 FYNNEI. Trimming at V came to 6 bases and at J to 1 base, leaving 13 bases not matched to a gene. CDR3 length: 17 amino acids. CDR3 region: CASSALYGTSLSYEQYF. The CDR3 DNA sequence: TGTGCCAGCAGCGCCCTTTACGGGACTAGCCTTTCCTACGAGCAGTACTTC.

This clone showed up just a few times. The chain employs TRBV5-1 and TRBJ2-1; possible D gene TRBD2, 5 bases. This CDR3 contains 15 residues. V was shortened by 6 bases and J by 1 base, with 14 bases between the two germline ends. CDR1 and CDR2 (germline): SGHRS, YFSETQ. For the CDR3, the DNA is TGCGCCAGCAAGCCGCCGGGGTCTTCCTACAATGAGCAGTTCTTC. This translates into CASKPPGSSYNEQFF.

The J gene is TRBJ2-7, the V gene TRBV6-6; the D gene is possibly TRBD1 (6 bases). Trimming left V 5 bases short and J 4 bases short, with 9 bases between. The CDR3 loop spans 12 amino acids. Germline CDR1 reads MNHNY; CDR2 reads SVGAGI (reference sequence). In DNA, the CDR3 is TGTGCCAGCAGTCCCCAGGGGTACGAGCAGTACTTC. Amino acids: CASSPQGYEQYF.

The chain carries TRBV18 and TRBJ2-3, with D hard to call. V lost 3 bases to trimming and J lost 0 bases, with 10 bases between them. Germline loops: CDR1 KGHSH, CDR2 LQKENI. The CDR3 has 15 amino acids. The DNA of the CDR3 is TGTGCCAGCTCACCGATTAGTCGTAGCACAGATACGCAGTATTTT. Translating it yields CASSPISRSTDTQYF.

The V and J genes are TRBV2 and TRBJ1-6; 10 bases fit TRBD1. With 6 bases clipped from V and 9 bases from J, the junction kept 8 bases outside the gene matches. In germline, CDR1 is SNHLY, CDR2 FYNNEI. The CDR3 runs to 15 residues. The CDR3 region has the DNA TGTGCCAGCAGGGATTTCCGGGACAGGGGTTCACCCCTCCACTTT. This sequence encodes CASRDFRDRGSPLHF.

Only a few counts were recorded for this clone. The chain joins TRBV2 to TRBJ1-1; unclear D gene. The CDR3 totals 13 residues. Germline values: CDR1 SNHLY, CDR2 FYNNEI. Trimming took off 8 bases at V and 5 bases at J, with 15 bases between the two ends. The CDR3 coding sequence is TGTGCCAGCCTACCGGGAGGTGGGACTGAAGCTTTCTTT. This sequence encodes CASLPGGGTEAFF.

V is TRBV19 and J is TRBJ2-3; 7 nucleotides line up with TRBD1. Germline CDR1 is LNHDA and CDR2 is SQIVND (reference sequence). The CDR3 totals 14 residues. The V gene end was trimmed by 7 bases and the J gene end by 5 bases; junction bases not matched to a gene: 9. As DNA, the CDR3 is TGTGCCAGTACCCTCACAGGGGCAAAAGATACGCAGTATTTT. As protein: CASTLTGAKDTQYF.

The chain carries TRBV7-9 and TRBJ2-1, with D possibly matching TRBD2 (6 bases). The CDR3 extends over 15 amino acids. Trimming stripped 2 bases from V and 5 bases from J, with 13 bases between. The germline V gene has CDR1 SEHNR and CDR2 FQNEAQ (reference sequence). The CDR3 region has the DNA TGTGCCAGCAGCTTACGGGGGTCCGGGGACAATGAGCAGTTCTTC. Translating gives CASSLRGSGDNEQFF.

The chain has TRBV5-5 and TRBJ2-2, with 7 bases aligning to TRBD1. CDR1 and CDR2 from the germline V gene are SGHKS and YYEKEE (reference sequence). V dropped 2 bases and J dropped 4; count of bases not matched to a gene: 5. The CDR3 consists of 15 residues. The DNA for the CDR3 is TGTGCCAGCAGCTTCTGGGACAGACCCACCGGGGAGCTGTTTTTT. As protein: CASSFWDRPTGELFF.

CDR3 DNA: TGTGCCAGCTCACCACTTCCAGGGGAAAAACTGTTTTTT. The encoded protein is CASSPLPGEKLFF. The chain recombines TRBV18 with TRBJ1-4; tentatively, D is TRBD1 (5 bases). With 1 base removed from V and 8 bases from J, the gap between germline ends came to 8 bases. The CDR3 runs 13 residues. CDR1 is KGHSH and CDR2 is LQKENI in the germline V gene.

The chain has TRBV11-2 and TRBJ2-1, with 8 bases matching TRBD1. Per germline, CDR1 SGHAT and CDR2 FQNNGV. The trim removed 6 bases at V and 3 bases at J, leaving 7 bases unmatched. The CDR3 covers 15 residues. CDR3 sequence: CASSETGGNYNEQFF. Written as DNA, the CDR3 is TGTGCCAGCAGTGAAACAGGGGGGAACTACAATGAGCAGTTCTTC.

This rearrangement joins TRBV19 to TRBJ2-2; perhaps TRBD2 as D (6 bases). Germline CDR1 reads LNHDA; CDR2 reads SQIVND (reference sequence). Between the trimmed V and J ends, which lost 7 bases and 0 bases, there was a span of 12 bases. The CDR3 is 15 amino acids. CDR3 sequence reads: CASTRGTPNTGELFF. The CDR3, as DNA: TGTGCCAGTACGCGGGGAACGCCGAACACCGGGGAGCTGTTTTTT.

The chain is built from TRBV25-1 and TRBJ1-1; the D is unclear. Per germline, CDR1 MGHDK and CDR2 SYGVNS. This CDR3 contains 11 residues. V was clipped by 5 bases and J by 4 bases, with 5 bases between them. The CDR3 protein is CASSILTEAFF. The CDR3 nucleotides read TGTGCCAGCAGTATCCTCACTGAAGCTTTCTTT.

The chain joins TRBV5-4 to TRBJ2-3; 12 positions agree with TRBD2. V lost 4 bases and J lost 1; bases outside the gene matches: 4. Germline V gene sequence: CDR1 SGHNT, CDR2 YYREEE (reference sequence). The CDR3 runs to 16 residues. The CDR3 region has the DNA TGTGCCAGCAGCCCTGGGACTAGCGGGCGCACAGATACGCAGTATTTT. It is translated as CASSPGTSGRTDTQYF.

This clone was seen more than once but under ten times. The chain uses TRBV29-1 and TRBJ2-5, with 9 bases lining up with TRBD1. The germline gives CDR1 SQVTM, CDR2 ANQGSEA. V gave up 4 bases and J gave up 4 bases; unmatched junction bases: 13. This CDR3 comprises 16 residues. The CDR3 region is CSVGATGTGLAETQYF. The CDR3 bases are TGCAGCGTTGGTGCTACAGGGACAGGGTTGGCAGAGACCCAGTACTTC.

The chain employs TRBV5-1 and TRBJ2-5; TRBD2 aligns across 7 bases. This CDR3 is built from 16 residues. V lost 7 bases and J lost 1; bases outside the gene matches: 13. Per the germline V gene, CDR1 is SGHRS and CDR2 is YFSETQ. DNA for the CDR3: TGCGCCAGCCGACGGCCAAGCGGGGATGGCCAAGAGACCCAGTACTTC. Translating gives CASRRPSGDGQETQYF.

The chain uses TRBV6-5 and TRBJ1-2; the D gene is possibly TRBD1 (6 bases). This CDR3 region has 14 residues. Germline-derived CDR1 and CDR2 are MNHEY and SVGAGI. The germline V and J ends were trimmed by 6 bases and 2 bases, with 13 bases remaining between them. CDR3 nucleotides: TGTGCCAGCAGGGGAGAGGGGACAAACTATGGCTACACCTTC. Protein: CASRGEGTNYGYTF.

The chain combines TRBV7-9 with TRBJ1-1; 8 bases agree with TRBD1. The CDR3 length is 18 residues. Germline CDR1 SEHNR, CDR2 FQNEAQ (reference sequence). Trimming removed 6 bases from V and 0 bases from J; junction bases left unmatched: 15. CDR3 sequence (DNA): TGTGCCAGCAGGCTAGCGGCGAGACAGGGGATCGTGAACACTGAAGCTTTCTTT. Translated, it gives CASRLAARQGIVNTEAFF.

The chain employs TRBV5-1 and TRBJ2-6, with TRBD1 identical over 10 bases. CDR3 size: 16 residues. Germline V gene sequence: CDR1 SGHRS, CDR2 YFSETQ. Germline trimming cut 7 bases from V and 0 bases from J; bases unmatched to any gene: 4. CDR3: CASLGQGSSGANVLTF. The CDR3 bases are TGCGCCAGCTTGGGACAGGGGAGCTCTGGGGCCAACGTCCTGACTTTC.

The chain uses TRBV6-6 and TRBJ1-2; D may be TRBD1 (5 bases). This CDR3 comprises 14 residues. The V end lost 8 bases, the J end lost 5 bases, and 18 bases lay between the germline ends. In germline, CDR1 is MNHNY, CDR2 SVGAGI (reference sequence). The CDR3 reads CASGRQHDGYGYTF. The CDR3 DNA is TGTGCCAGCGGAAGACAGCATGACGGGTATGGCTACACCTTC.

This sequence joins TRBV4-1 and TRBJ2-1; TRBD2 matches 12 bases. Germline V lookup: CDR1 MGHRA, CDR2 YSYEKL. The CDR3 extends over 15 amino acids. V shed 4 bases and J 4 bases; nucleotides not matched to a gene: 2. CDR3 sequence: CASSPGTSGYNEQFF. CDR3 bases: TGCGCCAGCAGCCCCGGGACTAGCGGGTACAATGAGCAGTTCTTC.

This clone occurred a few times. This chain uses TRBV25-1 with TRBJ1-4; D call uncertain. Germline V lookup: CDR1 MGHDK, CDR2 SYGVNS. The V end lost 4 bases, the J end lost 11 bases, and 17 bases lay between the germline ends. CDR3 length equals 14 residues. CDR3 region: CASSGGKQMGKLFF. CDR3 coding DNA: TGTGCCAGCAGTGGCGGGAAACAGATGGGGAAACTGTTTTTT.

This clone was detected only a few times. This sequence joins TRBV6-6 and TRBJ2-3, with 7 bases lining up with TRBD1. The CDR3 covers 14 residues. V shed 11 bases, J shed 0 bases, and the junction held 8 bases outside the gene matches. Germline V gives CDR1 MNHNY, CDR2 SVGAGI (reference sequence). CDR3 loop: CAVGDSSSTDTQYF. As DNA, the CDR3 is TGTGCCGTTGGGGACAGTTCTAGCACAGATACGCAGTATTTT.

The V call is TRBV29-1, the J call TRBJ1-1; the D gene is possibly TRBD1 (5 bases). The germline V gene encodes CDR1 SQVTM and CDR2 ANQGSEA. The V end lost 4 bases, the J end lost 1 base, and 10 bases lay between the germline ends. The CDR3 has 13 amino acids. The CDR3 DNA reads TGCAGCGTTGCCGCAGGGCCGAACACTGAAGCTTTCTTT. Translated, it gives CSVAAGPNTEAFF.

The gene calls are TRBV10-3 and TRBJ2-2; 7 positions match TRBD2. With V trimmed by 9 bases and J by 6 bases, 10 bases remained unmatched. In germline, CDR1 is ENHRY, CDR2 SYGVKD. The CDR3 spans 14 residues. DNA for the CDR3: TGTGCCATAGTAAGCGGGGAAGGTTCCGGGGAGCTGTTTTTT. Its protein product is CAIVSGEGSGELFF.

This clone has more than one count but fewer than ten. The chain carries TRBV6-1 and TRBJ2-1; TRBD1 aligns across 9 bases. CDR3 size: 15 residues. Germline lookup yields CDR1 MNHNS and CDR2 SASEGT. V was pared by 7 bases and J by 4 bases, with 8 bases of the junction left unmatched. The CDR3 here is CASIKTGGLYNEQFF. The CDR3 DNA reads TGTGCCAGCATAAAAACAGGGGGCTTATACAATGAGCAGTTCTTC.

The rearrangement joins TRBV6-4 to TRBJ1-2, with a weak D call TRBD1 (5 bases). This CDR3 has 15 residues. Trimming removed 5 bases at V and 4 bases at J, with 17 bases between. The V gene's germline CDR1 is MRHNA and CDR2 SNTAGT. CDR3 protein: CASSPLAGRTYGYTF. CDR3 coding DNA: TGTGCCAGCAGTCCCTTGGCAGGGAGGACCTATGGCTACACCTTC.

The chain has TRBV9 and TRBJ2-1, with unresolved D. CDR1 and CDR2 (germline): SGDLS, YYNGEE. V was pared by 0 bases and J by 2 bases, with 12 bases between. CDR3 length: 16 residues. The DNA for the CDR3 is TGTGCCAGCAGCGTAGTAAGAGCGCCTACCTACAATGAGCAGTTCTTC. This gives the protein CASSVVRAPTYNEQFF.